What follows are 11 T cell receptor beta chains derived from one specimen sequenced in a study of regulatory T cells in long-lasting Graves disease (dated by TCRdb to 2020 to 2022). The method behind the library was multiplex PCR. Sequencing took place on an Illumina HiSeq 4000. iRepertoire HTBI primers and Arm-PCR amplification of CDR3 regions were used to construct TCR beta libraries. Starting from the raw public reads, TCRdb applied fastp trimming at Q25, assembled clones with MiXCR and retained in-frame beta chains. Under each unique CDR3 protein, matching rows form one entry showing the most common genes and DNA. The sample records around 400,000 distinct CDR3 sequences, 21% of which are singletons. More than 13% of the sample comes from the top ten. What this sample's time point label stands for: persistent/refractory GD, antithyroid drugs over 5 years with positive TRAb. For both TCR sequencing and RNA sequencing, RNA was extracted from PBMCs using TRIzol.

Specimen: peripheral blood mononuclear cells (PBMCs), collected when the disease was refractory, from a patient treated with antithyroid drugs. These TCRs come from a female donor with Graves disease.

A note on this clonotype: Possible read error: a much larger clone is one base away. The rearrangement links TRBV25-1 to TRBJ1-5; 7 bases fit TRBD1. Germline-derived CDR1 and CDR2 are MGHDK and SYGVNS. The CDR3 loop spans 13 amino acids. The CDR3 region is CVSSGDRAQPQHF. The CDR3 DNA reads as TGTGTCAGCAGTGGTGACAGGGCCCAGCCCCAGCATTTT.

This clonotype was found a few times. The chain couples TRBV6-1 to TRBJ2-7, with 9 positions matching TRBD1. Germline V gives CDR1 MNHNS, CDR2 SASEGT. There are 12 residues in the CDR3. V lost 8 bases and J lost 4; bases outside the gene matches: 3. CDR3 loop: CASRDREYEQYF. DNA for the CDR3: TGTGCCAGCCGGGACAGGGAATACGAGCAGTACTTC.

In this sample, this clonotype turned up many times. This chain joins TRBV2 and TRBJ1-1; tentative D call: TRBD1 (6 bases). CDR1 is SNHLY and CDR2 is FYNNEI in the germline V gene. The CDR3 length is 14 residues. V dropped 2 bases and J dropped 0 bases, with 7 bases sitting between them. This CDR3 is CASSEQGLNTEAFF. Here the CDR3 DNA reads TGTGCCAGCAGTGAACAGGGGCTGAACACTGAAGCTTTCTTT.

This clonotype has only a few counts. The chain carries TRBV30 and TRBJ2-7; D gene uncertain. This CDR3 is 12 amino acids long. Germline CDR1 GTSNPN, CDR2 SVGIG (reference sequence). Deletions cut 3 bases from V and 6 bases from J, with 12 bases between. The CDR3: CAWSVTGLEQYF. The DNA for the CDR3 is TGTGCCTGGAGCGTCACCGGGCTCGAGCAGTACTTC.

This clonotype has a count of ten or more. The chain employs TRBV28 and TRBJ1-2; D may be TRBD1 (5 bases). V dropped 8 bases and J dropped 9 bases, with 19 bases sitting between them. The CDR3 is made up of 13 amino acids. Germline V gives CDR1 MDHEN, CDR2 SYDVKM. The CDR3 loop is CASRYQGRQSYTF. The CDR3 DNA reads as TGTGCCAGCCGCTATCAGGGCCGACAAAGCTACACCTTC.

The chain is built from TRBV20-1 and TRBJ2-1; TRBD2 might be the D (6 bases). With 6 bases removed from V and 0 bases from J, the gap between germline ends came to 18 bases. CDR1 is DFQATT, CDR2 SNEGSKA, per germline (reference sequence). This CDR3 spans 16 amino acids. The CDR3 DNA sequence: TGCAGTGCAACCCCGTTCAGGGAGGTCTCCTACAATGAGCAGTTCTTC. The encoded protein is CSATPFREVSYNEQFF.

This clonotype was seen at least ten times. V usage is TRBV28 and J usage is TRBJ2-7; D is ambiguous. The CDR3 sequence is 13 residues long. The germline V and J ends were trimmed by 4 bases and 3 bases, with 10 bases remaining between them. Germline V gene sequence: CDR1 MDHEN, CDR2 SYDVKM. The CDR3 DNA sequence: TGTGCCAGCAGTTCTTACAGTCTCTACGAGCAGTACTTC. It codes for CASSSYSLYEQYF.

There are many counts of this clonotype. The chain links TRBV6-5 to TRBJ1-1, with 7 bases aligning to TRBD1. The CDR3 sequence is 15 residues long. Germline trimming cut 2 bases from V and 1 base from J; bases unmatched to any gene: 4. Germline V gene sequence: CDR1 MNHEY, CDR2 SVGAGI. CDR3 loop: CASSYQGQTNTEAFF. The CDR3 DNA reads TGTGCCAGCAGTTACCAGGGACAGACGAACACTGAAGCTTTCTTT.

This clonotype appeared once. The V and J genes are TRBV28 and TRBJ2-2, with 8 bases that match TRBD1. After removal of 3 bases from V and 2 bases from J, the junction contained 5 bases not matched to a gene. The CDR3 extends over 16 amino acids. Germline assignment: CDR1 MDHEN and CDR2 SYDVKM. In DNA form, the CDR3 reads TGTGCCAGCAGTTTCTTTGACAGGGGAAACACCGGGGAGCTGTTTTTT. Residues: CASSFFDRGNTGELFF.

This clonotype came up many times. The rearrangement uses TRBV7-9 and TRBJ2-2; no definite D call. The V gene's germline CDR1 is SEHNR and CDR2 FQNEAQ (reference sequence). The CDR3 extends over 13 amino acids. The V and J ends lost 4 bases and 5 bases respectively, with 8 bases between them. CDR3 amino acids: CASSYRNTGELFF. CDR3 sequence (DNA): TGTGCCAGCAGCTATAGGAATACCGGGGAGCTGTTTTTT.

This clonotype was recorded many times. The rearrangement links TRBV28 to TRBJ2-7; D tentatively fits TRBD1 or TRBD2 (5 bases each). The CDR3 loop spans 13 amino acids. Trimming removed 2 bases at V and 1 base at J, with 6 bases between. Germline values: CDR1 MDHEN, CDR2 SYDVKM. The CDR3 nucleotides are TGTGCCAGCAGTTTAGGGGGTTCCTACGAGCAGTACTTC. Translating gives CASSLGGSYEQYF. The variable domain in full, completed from reference TRBV28 and TRBJ2-7, reads DVKVTQSSRYLVKRTGEKVFLECVQDMDHENMFWYRQDPGLGLRLIYFSYDVKMKEKGDIPEGYSVSREKKERFSLILESASTNQTSMYLCASSLGGSYEQYFGPGTRLTVT.